Presented here are 2 T cell receptor beta chains from one specimen sequenced in a study of Ad26.COV2.S vaccination and SARS-CoV-2 variants. This sample's treatment: around 19 received Ad26.COV2.S at low or high dose, single or two shots; about 5 received placebo; per-sample allocation not given. Sample collection was performed on day 63 after the first vaccine or placebo injection. TCRdb's table, derived via immunoSEQ multiplex PCR, lists solely in-frame clones and lacks some. The sample consists of roughly 450,000 clones, around nine tenths of them appearing once. The starting material was peripheral blood, obtained in a trial of Ad26.COV2.S vaccine versus placebo. The receptors come from a person aged 18-65 years who received the Ad26.COV2.S COVID-19 vaccine or a placebo.

The chain combines TRBV7-9 with TRBJ2-7; 12 bases agree with TRBD2. Trimming removed 4 bases from V and 5 bases from J; junction bases left unmatched: 12. The CDR3 length is 17 residues. Germline CDR1 and CDR2: SEHNR and FQNEAQ (reference sequence). The CDR3 here is CASSSPSRLAGEHEQYF. CDR3 bases: TGTGCCAGCAGCTCCCCGTCCCGACTAGCGGGAGAACACGAGCAGTACTTC. Looking up the rest from reference TRBV7-9 and TRBJ2-7 gives the full variable domain: DTGVSQNPRHKITKRGQNVTFRCDPISEHNRLYWYRQTLGQGPEFLTYFQNEAQLEKSRLLSDRFSAERPKGSFSTLEIQRTEQGDSAMYLCASSSPSRLAGEHEQYFGPGTRLTVT.

This rearrangement joins TRBV30 to TRBJ2-1, with D uncertain. Germline lookup yields CDR1 GTSNPN and CDR2 SVGIG (reference sequence). The V and J ends lost 4 bases and 3 bases respectively, with 13 bases between them. This CDR3 contains 14 residues. In DNA form, the CDR3 reads TGTGCCTGGAAGTCTAACCGCAACTACAATGAGCAGTTCTTC. Translating gives CAWKSNRNYNEQFF.